These 14 T cell receptor beta chains came from one sample sequenced in a study of cytomegalovirus exposure and HLA in healthy donors. Primers: 60 Vbeta forward and 13 Jbeta reverse. Sequencing used immunoSEQ multiplex PCR; TCRdb keeps in-frame clones, though not all of them. The data contain around 97,000 clones, around three quarters of them singletons. The sequenced sample consisted of PBMCs. The receptors shown here come from a woman aged 18-29 years in good health and CMV-seropositive.

The V call is TRBV19, the J call TRBJ2-4; 8 nucleotides align to TRBD1. Germline V lookup: CDR1 LNHDA, CDR2 SQIVND (reference sequence). J gave up 0 bases and V 5 bases, and 12 bases lay outside the gene matches. The CDR3 covers 18 residues. The CDR3 spells CASSSGTGKRLAKNIQYF. The CDR3 DNA sequence: TGTGCCAGTAGTTCCGGGACAGGAAAACGACTAGCCAAAAACATTCAGTACTTC.

CDR3 DNA: TGTGCCAGCAGCCAGGGGGCGGTTGGGATAAACGAGCAGTACTTC. Translating it yields CASSQGAVGINEQYF. The chain combines TRBV4-2 with TRBJ2-7; maybe TRBD1 (6 bases). Germline V CDR1 and CDR2: LGHNA, YNFKEQ. The V and J ends lost 3 bases and 5 bases respectively, with 17 bases between them. This CDR3 comprises 15 residues.

This chain connects TRBV19 to TRBJ1-6; no clear D gene. The CDR3 spans 16 residues. The germline gives CDR1 LNHDA, CDR2 SQIVND (reference sequence). Trimming removed 3 bases at V and 6 bases at J, with 15 bases between. CDR3 in DNA: TGTGCCAGTAGTATTTTTGGGAACGGAGGTAATTCACCCCTCCACTTT. Its translation: CASSIFGNGGNSPLHF.

This chain uses TRBV29-1 with TRBJ1-1; TRBD1 aligns across 7 bases. The ends lost 6 bases at V and 2 bases at J; junction bases unmatched: 3. The CDR3 totals 12 residues. CDR1 SQVTM and CDR2 ANQGSEA come from the germline V gene. CDR3 coding DNA: TGCAGCGTCAGACAGGGCAACACTGAAGCTTTCTTT. Translation gives CSVRQGNTEAFF.

This rearrangement joins TRBV6-1 to TRBJ1-1, with a weak D call TRBD1 (5 bases). In germline, CDR1 is MNHNS, CDR2 SASEGT. The CDR3 is 14 residues long. Trimming removed 5 bases from V and 0 bases from J, with 10 bases in between. The CDR3 region is CASSQGHVNTEAFF. DNA of the CDR3: TGTGCCAGCAGTCAAGGACACGTGAACACTGAAGCTTTCTTT.

The chain employs TRBV7-2 and TRBJ1-1, with TRBD1 identical over 8 bases. This CDR3 contains 18 residues. The germline gives CDR1 SGHTA, CDR2 FQGNSA. Germline trimming cut 5 bases from V and 0 bases from J; bases unmatched to any gene: 14. The CDR3 DNA sequence: TGTGCCAGCAGCCAGGCAATCCGGGACAGGAAAATGAACACTGAAGCTTTCTTT. This codes for CASSQAIRDRKMNTEAFF.

J is TRBJ2-1 and V is TRBV7-2; 9 nucleotides line up with TRBD2. V shed 4 bases, J shed 6 bases, and the junction held 4 bases outside the gene matches. This CDR3 has 14 residues. The germline CDR1 and CDR2 sequences are SGHTA and FQGNSA. CDR3 bases: TGTGCCAGCAGCTACCCTAGCGGGATCAATGAGCAGTTCTTC. This translates into CASSYPSGINEQFF.

This sequence joins TRBV21-1 and TRBJ1-1; the listed D gene, TRBD1, was not tested against the DNA. TRBV21-1 is tagged as a pseudogene. This CDR3 has 15 amino acids. In DNA form, the CDR3 reads TGTGCCAGCAGCGGGGGCCCTTGCATGAACACTGAAGCTTTCTTT. Its protein is CASSGGPCMNTEAFF.

The sample holds a few counts of this clone. The rearrangement links TRBV27 to TRBJ2-5, with 7 bases that match TRBD2. The CDR3 length is 15 residues. Germline V gene sequence: CDR1 MNHEY, CDR2 SMNVEV (reference sequence). Trimming removed 3 bases from V and 1 base from J; junction bases left unmatched: 5. The CDR3 nucleotides read TGTGCCAGCAGTTTCCTCGCTAGCGGCCAAGAGACCCAGTACTTC. Protein product: CASSFLASGQETQYF.

V is TRBV6-5 and J is TRBJ1-1; D is possibly TRBD1 (6 bases). This CDR3 has 12 residues. Germline-derived CDR1 and CDR2 are MNHEY and SVGAGI. V gave up 6 bases and J gave up 9 bases, with 14 bases separating them. The CDR3 DNA sequence: TGTGCCAGCAGAGCCACAGGGCTCAAAGCTTTCTTT. It specifies CASRATGLKAFF.

The chain recombines TRBV19 with TRBJ1-2, with D unresolved. V lost 3 bases to trimming and J lost 8 bases, with 19 bases between them. The CDR3 has 15 amino acids. Germline-derived CDR1 and CDR2 are LNHDA and SQIVND (reference sequence). This CDR3 reads CASSIPSVGALGYTF. CDR3 sequence (DNA): TGTGCCAGTAGTATCCCGTCGGTAGGAGCGCTCGGCTACACCTTC.

The V gene is TRBV29-1, the J gene TRBJ1-1; maybe TRBD1 (5 bases). Germline V gives CDR1 SQVTM, CDR2 ANQGSEA. The CDR3 loop spans 15 amino acids. V lost 7 bases to trimming and J lost 7 bases, with 25 bases between them. CDR3 loop: CSALRDSVIVSEAFF. The CDR3 DNA sequence: TGCAGCGCTCTACGGGACTCAGTGATCGTGAGTGAAGCTTTCTTT.

The chain has TRBV10-3 and TRBJ1-1; TRBD1 agrees at 10 bases. The CDR3 has 15 residues. The V gene end was trimmed by 4 bases and the J gene end by 5 bases; junction bases not matched to a gene: 7. Germline V gives CDR1 ENHRY, CDR2 SYGVKD. CDR3 in DNA: TGTGCCATCAGTGGACAGGGACAGGGGAGTACTGAAGCTTTCTTT. It is translated as CAISGQGQGSTEAFF.

The V call is TRBV5-4, the J call TRBJ2-1; 11 bases are shared with TRBD2. CDR3 length equals 15 residues. Unmatched junction bases numbered 2, after V lost 4 bases and J lost 2 bases. Germline loops: CDR1 SGHNT, CDR2 YYREEE (reference sequence). CDR3 DNA sequence: TGTGCCAGCAGCGCGACTAGCGGGGCCTACAATGAGCAGTTCTTC. Encoded protein: CASSATSGAYNEQFF.